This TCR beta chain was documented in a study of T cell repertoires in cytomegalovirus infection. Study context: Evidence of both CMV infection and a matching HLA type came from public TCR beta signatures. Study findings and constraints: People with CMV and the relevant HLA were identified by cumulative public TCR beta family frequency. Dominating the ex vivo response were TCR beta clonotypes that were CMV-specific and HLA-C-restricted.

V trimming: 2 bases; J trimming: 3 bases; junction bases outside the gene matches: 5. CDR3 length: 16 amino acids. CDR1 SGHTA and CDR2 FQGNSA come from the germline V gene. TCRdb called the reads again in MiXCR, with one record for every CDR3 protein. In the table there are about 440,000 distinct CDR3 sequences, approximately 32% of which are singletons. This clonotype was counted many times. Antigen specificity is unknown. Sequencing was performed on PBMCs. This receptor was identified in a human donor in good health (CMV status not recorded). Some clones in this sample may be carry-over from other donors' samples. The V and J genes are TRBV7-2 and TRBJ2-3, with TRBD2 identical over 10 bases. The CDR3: CASSLKSGGATDTQYF. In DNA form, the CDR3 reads TGTGCCAGCAGCTTAAAGAGCGGGGGGGCGACAGATACGCAGTATTTT.